This T cell receptor (beta chain) originates from a study of T-cell reconstitution after alpha-beta-depleted transplantation in children. V gave up 5 bases and J gave up 7 bases; unmatched junction bases: 15. This CDR3 is 17 amino acids long. Germline V gene data show CDR1 as MNHEY and CDR2 as SMNVEV (reference sequence). The library targeted TCRbeta and was prepared with unique molecular identifiers. TCRdb passed the PCR reads through MiXCR, listing each CDR3 protein once. The sample has about 460,000 distinct CDR3 sequences; under 15% are singletons. The sample was PBMCs from the stem cell graft donor, taken from the stem cell graft. This TCR was sampled from a human donor who donated a stem cell graft to a child with combined immunodeficiency. This chain links TRBV27 with TRBJ2-1; 9 positions match TRBD2. This chain's CDR3 is CASSPLLIAGAWNEQFF. The CDR3 bases are TGTGCCAGCAGTCCTCTCTTAATAGCGGGAGCTTGGAATGAGCAGTTCTTC.